The T cell receptor (beta chain) described here comes from a study of T cells in Graves' hyperthyroidism and ophthalmopathy. The TCR beta CDR3 regions underwent amplification using RNA transcripts as the source. HTBI primers were employed in a first-round RT-PCR of the TCR CDR3. Each CDR3 protein gets one entry after TCRdb re-called the multiplex PCR reads with MiXCR. Of about 480,000 distinct CDR3 sequences detected, 22% appear once; the ten largest clones hold less than 65%. This clonotype was counted at least ten times. The CDR3 runs to 14 residues. Germline CDR1 is SNHLY and CDR2 is FYNNEI. V was pared by 7 bases and J by 1 base, with 5 bases of the junction left unmatched.

V gene TRBV2 combines with J gene TRBJ1-1; the match to TRBD1 covers 8 bases. This TCR came from a woman aged 70-85 years with Graves' ophthalmopathy. Sequencing used blood. The CDR3 reads CASTKGQANTEAFF. The CDR3 bases are TGTGCCAGCACCAAGGGACAGGCGAACACTGAAGCTTTCTTT. The full variable domain, rest sourced from reference TRBV2 and TRBJ1-1, is EPEVTQTPSHQVTQMGQEVILRCVPISNHLYFYWYRQILGQKVEFLVSFYNNEISEKSEIFDDQFSVERPDGSNFTLKIRSTKLEDSAMYFCASTKGQANTEAFFGQGTRLTVV.